This TCR beta chain was identified in a study of blood T cell repertoires in COVID-19. The overall study: Acute-phase and convalescent COVID-19 samples originated in the United States, Italy and Spain. From T cells, B-cell-depleted T cells, or PBMCs came the material, which was cDNA or gDNA.

Authors' analysis steps: Reference gene primer amplification in the assay estimated nucleated cell counts. Assay: immunoSEQ multiplex PCR; the TCRdb copy retains only in-frame clones and omits some. That table furnishes V, J and clone size, whereas the DNA furnished D and trimming. The sample consists of more than 300,000 clones, about 91% of them appearing once. While infection was still active, Seattle patients were enrolled and then followed longitudinally. This clone occurred a few times. Sequencing was done on a sample of peripheral blood. This TCR derives from a woman younger than 45 with COVID-19, enrolled during active disease.

CDR3 sequence reads: CASGYSGELTDTQYF. CDR3 DNA sequence: TGTGCCAGCGGGTATAGCGGGGAGCTCACAGATACGCAGTATTTT. The chain joins TRBV7-2 to TRBJ2-3, with 8 bases identical to TRBD2. The CDR3 sequence is 15 residues long. Germline V gives CDR1 SGHTA, CDR2 FQGNSA. J was trimmed by 2 bases and V by 8 bases; bases with no gene match: 9. The variable domain in full, completed from reference TRBV7-2 and TRBJ2-3, reads GAGVSQSPSNKVTEKGKDVELRCDPISGHTALYWYRQSLGQGLEFLIYFQGNSAPDKSGLPSDRFSAERTGGSVSTLTIQRTQQEDSAVYLCASGYSGELTDTQYFGPGTRLTVL.